This T cell receptor (beta chain) is drawn from a study of blood T cell repertoires in COVID-19. Study-level background: The United States, Italy and Spain supplied acute and convalescent COVID-19 samples.

CDR1 and CDR2 (germline): MNHNS, SASEGT. The CDR3 loop spans 13 amino acids. The germline V and J ends were trimmed by 1 base and 12 bases, with 15 bases remaining between them. Original processing methods: From reference gene primer amplification, estimates of nucleated cell counts were derived. Method: immunoSEQ multiplex PCR; TCRdb's copy keeps in-frame clones and lacks some. The DNA was the basis for D and trimming; V, J and clone size are from that table. Here the sample spans some 260,000 clones, 70% to 90% being singletons. This receptor was identified in a woman aged 40 to 50 who had recovered from COVID-19. This rearrangement joins TRBV6-1 to TRBJ1-1, with no clear D. Material: peripheral blood. CDR3 loop: CASSEGVRGRSFF. The CDR3 nucleotides read TGTGCCAGCAGTGAAGGCGTCCGGGGTCGGTCTTTCTTT.